The 24 T cell receptor beta chains listed next were all sequenced from one sample in a study of shared clonotypes between healthy human individuals (dated by TCRdb to between 2020 and 2021). Receptor amplification or capture employed the immunoSEQ multiplex PCR assay. What TCRdb holds here is the immuneACCESS table cut down to in-frame rearrangements. Part of the clones is not present; checked against another copy, under half of the missing clones reflect an unresolved V gene, and the others are unexplained. This sample lists millions of clones; more than 80% were detected once. The top ten clonotypes cover roughly 0.15% of the sample. Specimen: naive CD4+ T cells sorted from blood. In the paper's terms, the cell subset or site label means: CD45RA+ positively selected. These receptors came from a man in his late teens or twenties in good health.

V gene TRBV9 combines with J gene TRBJ2-1; 9 positions agree with TRBD1. After removal of 4 bases from V and 8 bases from J, the junction contained 16 bases not matched to a gene. This CDR3 has 17 residues. The germline V gene encodes CDR1 SGDLS and CDR2 YYNGEE. The chain's CDR3 is CASSPHSGQGLFDEQFF. The CDR3 region has the DNA TGTGCCAGCAGCCCCCATTCGGGACAGGGATTATTCGATGAGCAGTTCTTC.

The V and J genes are TRBV7-2 and TRBJ2-7; possibly TRBD2 for D (7 bases). Trimming pared 5 bases from V and 2 bases from J, leaving 19 bases between. CDR1 is SGHTA, CDR2 FQGNSA, per germline. This CDR3 is built from 16 residues. CDR3 in DNA: TGTGCCAGCAGCCCGGCTGGGGGGGGGCAGACCTACGAGCAGTACTTC. Translating it yields CASSPAGGGQTYEQYF.

This sequence joins TRBV5-1 and TRBJ1-4; D perhaps matches TRBD1 (5 bases). V lost 4 bases and J lost 3, with 7 bases in between. CDR1 is SGHRS and CDR2 is YFSETQ in the germline V gene. This CDR3 region has 13 residues. The CDR3 here is CASSRGPNEKLFF. The CDR3 DNA sequence: TGCGCCAGCAGCAGGGGACCTAATGAAAAACTGTTTTTT.

J is TRBJ2-3 and V is TRBV18; no firm D call. The CDR3 covers 14 residues. V was clipped by 3 bases and J by 2 bases, with 9 bases between them. Germline CDR1 reads KGHSH; CDR2 reads LQKENI. The CDR3 coding sequence is TGTGCCAGCTCACCCCTCCGCGCCACAGATACGCAGTATTTT. It is translated as CASSPLRATDTQYF.

A word on this clone: One end of the junction is discordant with germline, which a read error may explain. CDR3 residues: CASSYSILGQGTIF. CDR3 DNA sequence: TGTGCCAGCAGTTACTCGATCCTCGGACAGGGGACGATTTTT. V and J are TRBV6-6 and TRBJ1-5; 9 bases align to TRBD1. Germline loops: CDR1 MNHNY, CDR2 SVGAGI (reference sequence). The CDR3 consists of 14 residues.

The rearrangement joins TRBV4-1 to TRBJ2-2; maybe TRBD1 (6 bases). From germline, CDR1 is MGHRA and CDR2 YSYEKL. The CDR3 totals 16 residues. With 1 base removed from V and 1 base from J, the gap between germline ends came to 10 bases. CDR3: CASSQAPGQNTGELFF. CDR3 bases: TGCGCCAGCAGCCAAGCACCGGGACAGAACACCGGGGAGCTGTTTTTT.

The rearrangement links TRBV11-2 to TRBJ2-6, with D possibly matching TRBD1 (5 bases). CDR1 and CDR2 (germline): SGHAT, FQNNGV. CDR3 length: 17 residues. Trimming stripped 4 bases from V and 0 bases from J, with 13 bases between. CDR3 amino acids: CASSSSQGSSGANVLTF. The CDR3, as DNA: TGTGCCAGCAGCTCAAGCCAGGGAAGCTCTGGGGCCAACGTCCTGACTTTC. The full variable domain, rest sourced from reference TRBV11-2 and TRBJ2-6, is EAGVAQSPRYKIIEKRQSVAFWCNPISGHATLYWYQQILGQGPKLLIQFQNNGVVDDSQLPKDRFSAERLKGVDSTLKIQPAKLEDSAVYLCASSSSQGSSGANVLTFGAGSRLTVL.

The rearrangement links TRBV19 to TRBJ2-3; perhaps TRBD1 as D (6 bases). The germline CDR1 and CDR2 sequences are LNHDA and SQIVND (reference sequence). The CDR3 is 13 residues long. The ends were cut back, 8 bases at V and 1 base at J, with 10 bases in the middle. CDR3 DNA: TGTGCCAGTGTTAGACAGGGCACAGATACGCAGTATTTT. It specifies CASVRQGTDTQYF. The full variable domain, completed using reference TRBV19 and TRBJ2-3, is DGGITQSPKYLFRKEGQNVTLSCEQNLNHDAMYWYRQDPGQGLRLIYYSQIVNDFQKGDIAEGYSVSREKKESFPLTVTSAQKNPTAFYLCASVRQGTDTQYFGPGTRLTVL.

V gene TRBV21-1 combines with J gene TRBJ2-3; whether TRBD1, the table's D call, matches the DNA was not checked. TRBV21-1 is shown as a pseudogene. The CDR3 is made up of 14 amino acids. The CDR3 spells CASSWTNRTDTQYF. CDR3 coding DNA: TGTGCCAGCAGCTGGACAAACCGCACAGATACGCAGTATTTT.

This sequence joins TRBV9 and TRBJ2-7; TRBD2 matches at 7 bases. Per germline, CDR1 SGDLS and CDR2 YYNGEE. This CDR3 has 15 residues. The V segment lost 7 bases and the J segment 2 bases; nucleotides outside the gene matches: 12. CDR3 nucleotide sequence: TGTGCCAGCGGAGGGGAAACTAGCGCCACCTACGAGCAGTACTTC. Its protein product is CASGGETSATYEQYF. The full variable domain, its missing parts supplied by reference TRBV9 and TRBJ2-7, is DSGVTQTPKHLITATGQRVTLRCSPRSGDLSVYWYQQSLDQGLQFLIQYYNGEERAKGNILERFSAQQFPDLHSELNLSSLELGDSALYFCASGGETSATYEQYFGPGTRLTVT.

The chain uses TRBV15 and TRBJ2-3; the D gene is possibly TRBD2 (5 bases). Germline values: CDR1 LNHNV, CDR2 YYDKDF (reference sequence). The CDR3 has 17 residues. Trimming shortened V by 1 base and J by 0 bases, and 14 bases separated the two germline ends. Here the CDR3 DNA reads TGTGCCACCAGCAGAGGTCCTAGCATCACTAGCACAGATACGCAGTATTTT. It is translated as CATSRGPSITSTDTQYF.

This chain links TRBV10-3 with TRBJ2-2, with D maybe TRBD1 (6 bases). V dropped 3 bases and J dropped 4 bases, with 12 bases sitting between them. Looked up from germline, CDR1 is ENHRY and CDR2 is SYGVKD. The CDR3 consists of 15 residues. The CDR3 spells CAISDPQGSTGELFF. The CDR3 DNA sequence: TGTGCCATCAGTGATCCGCAGGGGAGCACCGGGGAGCTGTTTTTT.

This clone has only a few counts. J is TRBJ1-5 and V is TRBV30; no reliable D call. This CDR3 spans 13 amino acids. Between the trimmed V and J ends, which lost 5 bases and 7 bases, there was a span of 15 bases. Looked up from germline, CDR1 is GTSNPN and CDR2 is SVGIG (reference sequence). The CDR3 sequence is CAWGGSTGQPQHF. The CDR3 bases are TGTGCCTGGGGCGGGAGTACGGGACAGCCCCAGCATTTT. The full variable domain, in which reference TRBV30 and TRBJ1-5 provide the parts outside the CDR3, is SQTIHQWPATLVQPVGSPLSLECTVEGTSNPNLYWYRQAAGRGLQLLFYSVGIGQISSEVPQNLSASRPQDRQFILSSKKLLLSDSGFYLCAWGGSTGQPQHFGDGTRLSIL.

This rearrangement joins TRBV6-5 to TRBJ1-5; 8 bases line up with TRBD1. CDR3 length: 13 residues. The germline V gene has CDR1 MNHEY and CDR2 SVGAGI. V lost 6 bases, J lost 5 bases, and 3 bases stayed unmatched. CDR3 DNA: TGTGCCAGCAGAAAGACAGGGGATCAGCCCCAGCATTTT. Translation gives CASRKTGDQPQHF.

The chain employs TRBV2 and TRBJ1-6; 10 nucleotides agree with TRBD1. This CDR3 has 16 residues. CDR1 SNHLY and CDR2 FYNNEI come from the germline V gene. The V and J ends lost 5 bases and 3 bases, in that order; junction bases with no gene match: 4. The CDR3 loop reads CASSWTGGDYNSPLHF. CDR3 DNA: TGTGCCAGCAGTTGGACAGGGGGAGACTATAATTCACCCCTCCACTTT.

This chain uses TRBV2 with TRBJ2-7; 13 nucleotides agree with TRBD2. From germline, CDR1 is SNHLY and CDR2 FYNNEI. J was trimmed by 5 bases and V by 2 bases; bases with no gene match: 3. The CDR3 has 15 amino acids. CDR3 residues: CASSEFTSGGDEQYF. CDR3 bases: TGTGCCAGCAGTGAATTTACTAGCGGGGGGGACGAGCAGTACTTC. Supplemented by reference TRBV2 and TRBJ2-7, the full variable domain reads EPEVTQTPSHQVTQMGQEVILRCVPISNHLYFYWYRQILGQKVEFLVSFYNNEISEKSEIFDDQFSVERPDGSNFTLKIRSTKLEDSAMYFCASSEFTSGGDEQYFGPGTRLTVT.

This sequence joins TRBV30 and TRBJ1-6; 7 nucleotides match TRBD1. V shed 3 bases and J 8 bases; nucleotides not matched to a gene: 7. Germline assignment: CDR1 GTSNPN and CDR2 SVGIG (reference sequence). This CDR3 has 14 residues. The chain's CDR3 is CAWSITGDYSPLHF. The CDR3 DNA sequence: TGTGCCTGGAGCATAACAGGGGATTATTCACCCCTCCACTTT. The full variable domain, completed using reference TRBV30 and TRBJ1-6, is SQTIHQWPATLVQPVGSPLSLECTVEGTSNPNLYWYRQAAGRGLQLLFYSVGIGQISSEVPQNLSASRPQDRQFILSSKKLLLSDSGFYLCAWSITGDYSPLHFGNGTRLTVT.

The chain uses TRBV5-1 and TRBJ1-2; the D gene is possibly TRBD1 (6 bases). CDR1 and CDR2 from the germline V gene are SGHRS and YFSETQ. Trimming stripped 5 bases from V and 4 bases from J, with 18 bases between. The CDR3 consists of 15 residues. The CDR3 DNA follows: TGCGCCAGCAGGTTCCGTATCCAGGGGTTCTATGGCTACACCTTC. Protein product: CASRFRIQGFYGYTF.

The chain carries TRBV6-1 and TRBJ2-7; D gene unclear. Germline-derived CDR1 and CDR2 are MNHNS and SASEGT. CDR3 size: 14 residues. Trimming stripped 6 bases from V and 2 bases from J, with 14 bases between. CDR3 protein: CASRAGPPPYEQYF. CDR3 nucleotides: TGTGCCAGCAGGGCTGGCCCGCCCCCCTACGAGCAGTACTTC.

The chain uses TRBV6-6 and TRBJ1-1; no clear D gene. CDR1 is MNHNY and CDR2 is SVGAGI in the germline V gene (reference sequence). This CDR3 region has 10 residues. The ends were cut back, 8 bases at V and 3 bases at J, with 4 bases in the middle. For the CDR3, the DNA is TGTGCCAGCGAGGACACTGAAGCTTTCTTT. It codes for CASEDTEAFF.

V usage is TRBV5-1 and J usage is TRBJ2-7; 7 positions agree with TRBD2. V shed 5 bases and J 2 bases; nucleotides not matched to a gene: 10. CDR1 and CDR2 from the germline V gene are SGHRS and YFSETQ. This CDR3 spans 15 amino acids. CDR3 DNA: TGCGCCAGCAGGCCGACTAGCATCCCGACCTACGAGCAGTACTTC. Amino acids: CASRPTSIPTYEQYF.

This clone was observed once. The rearrangement links TRBV9 to TRBJ1-1; D might be TRBD1 (6 bases). Germline assignment: CDR1 SGDLS and CDR2 YYNGEE. The CDR3 is 16 amino acids. Trimming shortened V by 4 bases and J by 1 base, and 17 bases separated the two germline ends. The CDR3, as DNA: TGTGCCAGCAGCAAGCGAATGACAGGATCGAACACTGAAGCTTTCTTT. Translated: CASSKRMTGSNTEAFF. Filled out from reference TRBV9 and TRBJ1-1, the complete variable domain reads DSGVTQTPKHLITATGQRVTLRCSPRSGDLSVYWYQQSLDQGLQFLIQYYNGEERAKGNILERFSAQQFPDLHSELNLSSLELGDSALYFCASSKRMTGSNTEAFFGQGTRLTVV.

The DNA for the CDR3 is TGTGCCAGCAGTGAGGTCAGCAACTCCTACAATGAGCAGTTCTTC. Translated, it gives CASSEVSNSYNEQFF. The chain employs TRBV25-1 and TRBJ2-1; D gene uncertain. The CDR3 has 15 residues. Trimming cost V 3 bases and J 0 bases, with 9 bases left between them. The germline gives CDR1 MGHDK, CDR2 SYGVNS.

The chain's CDR3 is CASSRRDVQETQYF. The CDR3 DNA sequence: TGTGCCAGCTCACGCCGGGACGTGCAAGAGACCCAGTACTTC. The chain recombines TRBV18 with TRBJ2-5; D is perhaps TRBD1 or TRBD2 (5 bases each). CDR1 KGHSH and CDR2 LQKENI come from the germline V gene. There are 14 residues in the CDR3. Trimming removed 4 bases at V and 2 bases at J, with 11 bases between.